The rows below give T cell receptor beta chains drawn from one sample of a study of T cells in Graves' hyperthyroidism and ophthalmopathy. One entry per CDR3 protein results from TCRdb running MiXCR on the multiplex PCR reads. The table has about 160,000 distinct CDR3 sequences, roughly 10% seen once. Sequencing used blood. The source is a woman in her late teens or twenties with Graves' hyperthyroidism that later progressed to Graves' ophthalmopathy. CDR3s include the opening cysteine and the closing phenylalanine or tryptophan. The D gene is left open where the match is weak. Size values are once, few and many counts, or a class for expanded clones, and some rows have none.

clone size	V gene	J gene	D gene	CDR3 DNA	CDR3 protein
many	TRBV7-9	TRBJ1-1	TRBD1	TGTGCCAGCAGCTTAGATTCAGGACAGGGAAGGAGCACTGAAGCTTTCTTT	CASSLDSGQGRSTEAFF
many	TRBV4-1	TRBJ2-5	TRBD2	TGCGCCAGCAGCCAAGATTCGGTAGCGGGAGAACAGACCCAGTACTTC	CASSQDSVAGEQTQYF
many	TRBV5-1	TRBJ2-7	.	TGCGCCAGCAGCTTGTTTGAGGGGTCGGAACAGTACTTC	CASSLFEGSEQYF
many	TRBV29-1	TRBJ1-2	.	TGCAGCGTTGAGGGGGGACACTATGGCTACACCTTC	CSVEGGHYGYTF
many	TRBV6-1	TRBJ2-3	TRBD2	TGTGCCAGCAGCCCCAGCGGACTAGCGGATGGTAGCACAGATACGCAGTATTTT	CASSPSGLADGSTDTQYF
few	TRBV9	TRBJ1-2	.	TGTGCCAGCTCGTCGAATAACTATGGCTACACCTTC	CASSSNNYGYTF
few	TRBV24-1	TRBJ2-3	.	TGTGCCACCAGTGGGGGTGACGGGGCCATCAGCACAGATACGCAGTATTTT	CATSGGDGAISTDTQYF
many	TRBV2	TRBJ2-5	.	TGTGCCAGCAGTGAACAGGGCGCGAACCAAGAGACCCAGTACTTC	CASSEQGANQETQYF
many	TRBV5-6	TRBJ1-5	TRBD1	TGTGCCAGCAGCAACGCTGGGACAGCGAGCAATCAGCCCCAGCATTTT	CASSNAGTASNQPQHF
few	TRBV4-1	TRBJ2-2	TRBD2	TGCGCCAGCAGCCGGGGACTAGCCGGGGAGCTGTTTTTT	CASSRGLAGELFF
.	TRBV6-2/TRBV6-3	TRBJ1-3	.	TGTGCCAGCAATCGAAACACCATATATTTT	CASNRNTIYF
few	TRBV6-1	TRBJ1-6	TRBD1	TGTGCCAGCAGTTCAGGACAGGGGGAGAGTTCACCCCTCCACTTT	CASSSGQGESSPLHF
many	TRBV6-1	TRBJ1-2	.	TGTGCCATCCTAGGGCGTTATGGCTACACCTTC	CAILGRYGYTF
many	TRBV13	TRBJ2-1	TRBD2	TGTGCCAGCAGCGTCCTCGGGACTAGCGAGGGCCATGAGCAGTTCTTC	CASSVLGTSEGHEQFF
many	TRBV27	TRBJ2-5	.	TGTGCCAGCAGTTTAAGGCCGGGAAGAAAGGAGACCCAGTACTTC	CASSLRPGRKETQYF
many	TRBV28	TRBJ2-3	.	TGTGCCAGCAGTTTCCCCCGTGCAGGGACCTTGAAAAATACGCAGTATTTT	CASSFPRAGTLKNTQYF
many	TRBV20-1	TRBJ2-5	TRBD1	TGCAGTGCTAGAGAGCTTACAGGGGGCGGGGAGACCCAGTACTTC	CSARELTGGGETQYF
few	TRBV7-9	TRBJ2-2	TRBD2	TGTGCCACCCTCAGACCACTAGCGGGAGGAGGGGAGCTGTTTTTT	CATLRPLAGGGELFF
few	TRBV6-2/TRBV6-3	TRBJ2-2	.	TGTGCCAGTAGTTACTGCAGCGCCGGGGAGCTGTTTTTT	CASSYCSAGELFF
many	TRBV28	TRBJ1-1	.	TGTGCCAGCAGTTTAGGCAGGCCGGACACTGAAGCTTTCTTT	CASSLGRPDTEAFF
many	TRBV28	TRBJ1-6	.	TGTGCCAGCAGTCTATACTTGAATTCACCCCTCCACTTT	CASSLYLNSPLHF
many	TRBV20-1	TRBJ2-3	.	TGCAGTGCTAGAGATCATGTATTTCGGGCAGGCGAAAGCACAGATACGCAGTATTTT	CSARDHVFRAGESTDTQYF
many	TRBV10-3	TRBJ1-5	.	TGTGCCATCAGTAATGGGGAGGCGAGCAATCAGCCCCAGCATTTT	CAISNGEASNQPQHF
many	TRBV12-3/TRBV12-4	TRBJ1-5	.	TGTGCCAGCAGAGCCGGGACTACTAATCAGCCCCAGCATTTT	CASRAGTTNQPQHF
many	TRBV25-1	TRBJ1-3	.	TGTGCCAGCAGCCCCGGGCATTCAGGAAACACCATATATTTT	CASSPGHSGNTIYF
.	TRBV4-2	TRBJ2-7	.	TGTGCCAGCAGCCAAGCCTTATACCGGGACAAAGCCTACGAGCAGTACTTC	CASSQALYRDKAYEQYF